A selection of T cell receptor beta chains follows, all from one sample in a study of T-cell reconstitution after alpha-beta-depleted transplantation in children. MiXCR, run by TCRdb on the PCR reads, gives a single entry per CDR3 protein. The table shows 500,000 to 600,000 distinct CDR3 sequences, with about 33% occurring only once. The sample consisted of PBMCs from the stem cell graft donor, taken from the stem cell graft. The receptors come from a human donor who donated a stem cell graft to a child with aplastic anemia. Each CDR3 is given with its conserved first and last residue. A D gene is named only where the DNA matches it firmly. Size is omitted from some rows. Given values are once, few, many or a class for expanded clones.

J | D | V | size | DNA | CDR3
TRBJ1-2 | . | TRBV20-1 | . | TGCAGTGCTAGTCCGCCTGCGGGGGGCCTCTATGGCTACACCTTC | CSASPPAGGLYGYTF
TRBJ2-7 | TRBD2 | TRBV28 | . | TGTGCCAGCAGCGGGACTACGGCGGACGAGCAGTACTTC | CASSGTTADEQYF
TRBJ2-7 | TRBD1 | TRBV5-1 | few | TGCGCCAGCAGCTTCGCGGGACAGGATCGCTACGAGCAGTACTTC | CASSFAGQDRYEQYF
TRBJ2-4 | . | TRBV14 | . | TGTGCCAGCAGCCAAGCGGACCGTATTCAGTACTTC | CASSQADRIQYF
TRBJ1-1 | TRBD1 | TRBV18 | . | TGTGCCAGCTCACCGGGGCAAGGGACAGGGGGGAACACTGAAGCTTTCTTT | CASSPGQGTGGNTEAFF
TRBJ2-3 | TRBD2 | TRBV20-1 | . | TGCAGTGCTAGGCCCTTTTTTAGCGGGGGGGGAGATACGCAGTATTTT | CSARPFFSGGGDTQYF
TRBJ2-1 | TRBD2 | TRBV27 | . | TGTGCCAGCAGTTCCCTCGGGGGGGAAGATGAGCAGTTCTTC | CASSSLGGEDEQFF
TRBJ1-3 | . | TRBV5-1 | . | TGCGCCAGCACGGAAACAGGGTCCGGAAACACCATATATTTT | CASTETGSGNTIYF
TRBJ2-1 | TRBD2 | TRBV28 | . | TGTGCCAGCGCCATTCCAGCGTGGCGGGGGGGTGAGCAGTTCTTC | CASAIPAWRGGEQFF
TRBJ2-7 | TRBD1 | TRBV7-8 | . | TGTGCCAGCAGTTGGACAGGGGAGGCCTACGAGCAGTACTTC | CASSWTGEAYEQYF
TRBJ1-2 | . | TRBV6-6 | few | TGTGCCAGCAGAATAGGCGCTGCCTATGGCTACACCTTC | CASRIGAAYGYTF
TRBJ2-5 | . | TRBV5-1 | few | TGCGCCAGCAGCTTCCTAGGAGCGGAGGGGGAGACCCAGTACTTC | CASSFLGAEGETQYF
TRBJ2-1 | . | TRBV6-1 | . | TGTGCCAGCAGTAAGCGGCAGGGTCCCTACAATGAGCAGTTCTTT | CASSKRQGPYNEQFF
TRBJ1-4 | . | TRBV7-2 | . | TGTGCCAGCAGCTTCGGACACGCTCGAGGGAATGAAAAACTGTTTTTT | CASSFGHARGNEKLFF
TRBJ1-1 | . | TRBV5-1 | . | TGCGCCAGCAGCTTGGTTGCAGGGCTAGGCACTGAAGCTTTCTTT | CASSLVAGLGTEAFF
TRBJ2-5 | TRBD1 | TRBV27 | . | TGTGCCAGCAGTTCATACGCCTTGGGACAGGGGGTAGGAGAGACCCAGTACTTC | CASSSYALGQGVGETQYF
TRBJ1-2 | TRBD1 | TRBV7-2 | . | TGTGCCAGCAGCTTATGGCCAGGGGGCTATGGCTACACCTTC | CASSLWPGGYGYTF
TRBJ2-3 | TRBD2 | TRBV29-1 | few | TGCAGCGTTGCCCGGGGGCTAGCGGGAGTGGGCGATACGCAGTATTTT | CSVARGLAGVGDTQYF